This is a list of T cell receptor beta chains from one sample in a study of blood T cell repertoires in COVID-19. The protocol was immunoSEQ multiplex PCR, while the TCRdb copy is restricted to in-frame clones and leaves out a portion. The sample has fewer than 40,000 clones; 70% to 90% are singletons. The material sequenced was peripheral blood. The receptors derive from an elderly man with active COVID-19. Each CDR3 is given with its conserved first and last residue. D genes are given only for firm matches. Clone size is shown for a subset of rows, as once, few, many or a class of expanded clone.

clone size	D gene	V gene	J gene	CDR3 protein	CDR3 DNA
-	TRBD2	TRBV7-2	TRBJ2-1	CASSSRLAGAHNEQFF	TGTGCCAGCAGCTCTAGACTAGCGGGGGCGCACAATGAGCAGTTCTTC
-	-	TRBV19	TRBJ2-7	CASSIGAGLSYEQYF	TGTGCCAGTAGTATAGGCGCAGGCCTTTCCTACGAGCAGTACTTC
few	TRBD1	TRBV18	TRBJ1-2	CASSPTLGQGDYGYTF	TGTGCCAGCTCACCAACCCTAGGACAGGGTGACTATGGCTACACCTTC
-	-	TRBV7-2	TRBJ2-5	CASSLSSRETQYF	TGTGCCAGCAGCTTATCTAGTCGGGAGACCCAGTACTTC
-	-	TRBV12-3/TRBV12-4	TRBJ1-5	CASSPDRDQPQHF	TGTGCCAGCAGCCCCGATCGGGATCAGCCCCAGCATTTT
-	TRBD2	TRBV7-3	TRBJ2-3	CASSSGLASDTQYF	TGTGCCAGCAGCTCAGGACTAGCGTCAGATACGCAGTATTTT
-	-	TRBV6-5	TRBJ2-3	CASSPPAGSQYF	TGTGCCAGCAGTCCACCTGCTGGCAGTCAGTATTTT
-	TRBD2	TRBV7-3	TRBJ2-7	CASSSGPGGEQYF	TGTGCCAGCAGCTCGGGCCCGGGGGGCGAGCAGTACTTC
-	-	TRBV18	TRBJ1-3	CASSIATANSGNTIYF	TGTGCCAGCTCCATCGCGACAGCGAACTCTGGAAACACCATATATTTT
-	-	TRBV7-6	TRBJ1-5	CASSPTPGVRNQPQHF	TGTGCCAGCAGCCCGACCCCGGGGGTACGCAATCAGCCCCAGCATTTT
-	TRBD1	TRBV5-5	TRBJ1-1	CASSFQGGTEAFF	TGTGCCAGCAGCTTTCAGGGGGGCACTGAAGCTTTCTTT
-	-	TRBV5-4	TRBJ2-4	CASSLAGAKNIQYF	TGTGCCAGCAGCTTGGCAGGAGCCAAAAACATTCAGTACTTC
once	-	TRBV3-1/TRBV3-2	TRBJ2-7	CASSPGHRLKILYEQYF	TGTGCCAGCAGCCCCGGACACAGATTAAAAATCCTATACGAGCAGTACTTC
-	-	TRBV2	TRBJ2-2	CASSDAAANTGELFF	TGTGCCAGCAGTGACGCGGCCGCGAACACCGGGGAGCTGTTTTTT
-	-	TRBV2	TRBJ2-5	CASSQSTSRTETQYF	TGTGCCAGCAGTCAAAGCACTAGCCGCACGGAGACCCAGTACTTC
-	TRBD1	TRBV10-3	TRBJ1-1	CAIRTGDPNTEAFF	TGTGCCATCAGGACAGGGGACCCGAACACTGAAGCTTTCTTT
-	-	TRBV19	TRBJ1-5	CASSPGVNQPQHF	TGTGCCAGTAGCCCAGGGGTGAATCAGCCCCAGCATTTT
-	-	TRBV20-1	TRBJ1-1	CSATSGHEAFF	TGCAGTGCTACCTCAGGTCATGAAGCTTTCTTT
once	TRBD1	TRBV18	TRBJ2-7	CASAPPGQGAGEQYF	TGTGCCAGCGCGCCCCCGGGACAGGGGGCTGGTGAGCAGTACTTC
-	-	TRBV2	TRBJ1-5	CASSEAWGGNQPQHF	TGTGCCAGCAGTGAAGCGTGGGGGGGCAATCAGCCCCAGCATTTT
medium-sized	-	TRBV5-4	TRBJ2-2	CASSFQQGAGELFF	TGTGCCAGCAGCTTCCAACAGGGCGCCGGGGAGCTGTTTTTT
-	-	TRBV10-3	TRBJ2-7	CAISEGLSGEQYF	TGTGCCATCAGTGAAGGGCTCTCGGGGGAGCAGTACTTC
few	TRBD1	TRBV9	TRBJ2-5	CASSAHTGVQETQYF	TGTGCCAGCAGCGCACACACAGGGGTTCAAGAGACCCAGTACTTC
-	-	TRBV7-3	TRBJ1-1	CASSGPGTEAFF	TGTGCCAGTTCAGGTCCTGGGACTGAAGCTTTCTTT
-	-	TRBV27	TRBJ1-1	CASSLSPGYMNTEAFF	TGTGCCAGCAGTTTATCCCCAGGGTATATGAACACTGAAGCTTTCTTT
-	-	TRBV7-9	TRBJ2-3	CASSTGVDTQYF	TGTGCCAGCAGTACGGGGGTGGATACGCAGTATTTT
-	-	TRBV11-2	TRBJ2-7	CASSLVRGGEQYF	TGTGCCAGCAGCTTAGTCAGGGGTGGAGAGCAGTACTTC
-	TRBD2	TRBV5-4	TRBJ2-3	CASSFRGGSRDTQYF	TGTGCCAGCAGTTTTCGCGGGGGAAGTAGAGATACGCAGTATTTT